Reported below is one TCR beta chain. What it recognizes is unknown. Sequencing was performed with immunoSEQ multiplex PCR; in TCRdb, only in-frame clones are kept and a portion is missing. Of about 23,000 clones in the sample, 95% to 98% were seen once. This specimen belongs to a study of monozygotic twins with cystic fibrosis. Overall study: Library input was three micrograms of fragmented DNA, with about 15 PCR cycles.

The study, taken as a whole, reports: Nucleotide-identical clonotype sharing was significantly higher within monozygotic CF twin pairs than between unrelated CF individuals. Low clonality (median 0.0095) suggested a mostly naive repertoire. V usage most resembled the co-twin in 13 of 16 pairs.

Sequences were obtained from blood. The sequence came from a girl aged 5-17 years with cystic fibrosis.

CDR3 DNA: TGCAGCGTTGAAGATCCAGGGGGCACTGAAGCTTTCTTT. Translating it yields CSVEDPGGTEAFF. The V and J genes are TRBV29-1 and TRBJ1-1; 7 nucleotides align to TRBD1. The germline gives CDR1 SQVTM, CDR2 ANQGSEA. The CDR3 loop spans 13 amino acids. Trimming took 0 bases from V and 4 from J; bases not matched to a gene: 2.